This T cell receptor beta chain derives from a study of blood T cell repertoires in COVID-19. Profiled with immunoSEQ multiplex PCR; TCRdb holds only in-frame clones, not every one. The sample consists of fewer than 150,000 clones, more than 80% of them appearing once. This clone was seen a handful of times. Sequenced input: peripheral blood. The receptor's source is a human donor in a cohort sampled during active COVID-19.

The CDR3 region is CASSSLAGGPYNEQFF. In DNA form, the CDR3 reads TGTGCCAGCAGCTCCCTAGCGGGAGGGCCCTACAATGAGCAGTTCTTC. The rearrangement uses TRBV7-9 and TRBJ2-1; 12 positions agree with TRBD2. The CDR3 is 16 amino acids. Germline V gene lookup returns CDR1 SEHNR and CDR2 FQNEAQ (reference sequence). J lost 2 bases, V lost 4 bases, and 3 bases had no gene match.